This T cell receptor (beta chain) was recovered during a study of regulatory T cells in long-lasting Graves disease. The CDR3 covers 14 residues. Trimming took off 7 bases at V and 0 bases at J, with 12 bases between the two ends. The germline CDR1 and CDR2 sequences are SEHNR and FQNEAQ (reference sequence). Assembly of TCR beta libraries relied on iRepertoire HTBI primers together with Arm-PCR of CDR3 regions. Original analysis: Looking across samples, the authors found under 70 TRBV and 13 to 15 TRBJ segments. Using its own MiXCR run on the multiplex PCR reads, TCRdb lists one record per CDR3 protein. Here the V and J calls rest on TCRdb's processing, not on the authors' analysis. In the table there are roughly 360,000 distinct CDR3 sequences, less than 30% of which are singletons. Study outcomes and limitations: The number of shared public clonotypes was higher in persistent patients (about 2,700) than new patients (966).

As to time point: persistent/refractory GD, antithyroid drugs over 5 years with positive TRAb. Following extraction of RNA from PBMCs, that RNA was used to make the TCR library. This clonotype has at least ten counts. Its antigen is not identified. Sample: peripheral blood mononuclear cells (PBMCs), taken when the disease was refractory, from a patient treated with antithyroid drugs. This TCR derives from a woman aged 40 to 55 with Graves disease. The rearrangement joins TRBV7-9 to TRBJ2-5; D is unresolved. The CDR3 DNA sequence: TGTGCCAGCACCAAATCCGGGTACCAAGAGACCCAGTACTTC. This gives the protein CASTKSGYQETQYF.